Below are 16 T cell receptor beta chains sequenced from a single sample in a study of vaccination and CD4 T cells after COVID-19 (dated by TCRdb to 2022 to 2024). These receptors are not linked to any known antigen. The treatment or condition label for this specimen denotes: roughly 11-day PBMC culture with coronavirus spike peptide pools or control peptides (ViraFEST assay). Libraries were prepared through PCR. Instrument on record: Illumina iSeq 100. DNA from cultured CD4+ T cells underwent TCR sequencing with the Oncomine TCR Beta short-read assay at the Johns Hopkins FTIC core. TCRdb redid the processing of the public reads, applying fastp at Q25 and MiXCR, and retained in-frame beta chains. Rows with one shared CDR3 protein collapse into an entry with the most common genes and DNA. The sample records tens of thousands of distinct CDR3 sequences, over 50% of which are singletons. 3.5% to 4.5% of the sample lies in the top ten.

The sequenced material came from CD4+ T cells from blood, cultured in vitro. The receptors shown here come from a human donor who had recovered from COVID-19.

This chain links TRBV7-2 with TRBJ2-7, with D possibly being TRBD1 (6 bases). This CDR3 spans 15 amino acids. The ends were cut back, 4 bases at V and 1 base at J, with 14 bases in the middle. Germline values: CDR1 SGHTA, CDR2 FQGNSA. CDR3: CASSSRQGGSYEQYF. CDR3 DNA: TGTGCCAGCAGCTCACGGCAAGGGGGATCCTACGAGCAGTACTTC.

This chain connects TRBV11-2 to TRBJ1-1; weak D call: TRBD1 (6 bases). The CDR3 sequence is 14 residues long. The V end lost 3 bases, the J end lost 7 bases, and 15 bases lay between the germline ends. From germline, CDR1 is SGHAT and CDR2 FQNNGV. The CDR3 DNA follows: TGTGCCAGCAGCTTTCTTGGGAGGGGGGATGAAGCTTTCTTT. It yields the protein CASSFLGRGDEAFF.

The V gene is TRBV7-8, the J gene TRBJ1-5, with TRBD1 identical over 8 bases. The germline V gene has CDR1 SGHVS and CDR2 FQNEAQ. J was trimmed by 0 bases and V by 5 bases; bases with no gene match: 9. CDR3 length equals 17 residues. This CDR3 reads CASSKTGTGLSNQPQHF. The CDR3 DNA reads TGTGCCAGCAGCAAGACCGGGACAGGACTTAGCAATCAGCCCCAGCATTTT.

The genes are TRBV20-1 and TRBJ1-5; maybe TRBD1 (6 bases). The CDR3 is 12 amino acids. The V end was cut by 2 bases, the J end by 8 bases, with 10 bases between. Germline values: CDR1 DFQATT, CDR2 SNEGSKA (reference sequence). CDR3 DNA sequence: TGCAGTGCTAGAACAGGGCCCAAGCCCCAGCATTTT. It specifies CSARTGPKPQHF.

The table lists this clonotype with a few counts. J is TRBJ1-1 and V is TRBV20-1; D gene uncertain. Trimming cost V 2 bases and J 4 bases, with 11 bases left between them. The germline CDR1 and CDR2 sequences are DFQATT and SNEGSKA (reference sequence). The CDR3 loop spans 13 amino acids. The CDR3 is CSARPYRLTEAFF. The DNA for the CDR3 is TGCAGTGCTAGACCCTATAGACTCACTGAAGCTTTCTTT.

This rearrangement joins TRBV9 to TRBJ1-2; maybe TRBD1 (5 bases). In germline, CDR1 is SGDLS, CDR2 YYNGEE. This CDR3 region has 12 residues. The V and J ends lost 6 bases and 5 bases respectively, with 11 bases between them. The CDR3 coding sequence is TGTGCCAGCACAAGGGGCGGGTATGGCTACACCTTC. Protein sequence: CASTRGGYGYTF.

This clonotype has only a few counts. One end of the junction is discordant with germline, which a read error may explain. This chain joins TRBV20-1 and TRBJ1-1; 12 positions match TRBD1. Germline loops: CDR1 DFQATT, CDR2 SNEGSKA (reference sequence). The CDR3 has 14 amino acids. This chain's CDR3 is CSALNRDRGRPTLF. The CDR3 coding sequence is TGCAGTGCCCTTAACCGGGACAGGGGGCGCCCAACCCTCTTT.

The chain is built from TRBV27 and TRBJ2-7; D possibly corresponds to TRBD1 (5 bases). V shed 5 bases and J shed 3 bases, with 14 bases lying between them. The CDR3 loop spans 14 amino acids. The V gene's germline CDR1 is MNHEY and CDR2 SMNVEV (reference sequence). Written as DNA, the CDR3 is TGTGCCAGCAGTAATTTAGCAGGGATCTACGAGCAGTACTTC. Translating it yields CASSNLAGIYEQYF.

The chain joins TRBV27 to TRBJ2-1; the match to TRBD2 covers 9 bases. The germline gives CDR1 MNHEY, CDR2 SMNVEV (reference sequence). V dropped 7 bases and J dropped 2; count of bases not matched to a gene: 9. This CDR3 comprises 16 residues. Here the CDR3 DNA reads TGTGCCAGCACCAAAAGGCTAGCGGGGACCTACAATGAGCAGTTCTTC. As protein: CASTKRLAGTYNEQFF.

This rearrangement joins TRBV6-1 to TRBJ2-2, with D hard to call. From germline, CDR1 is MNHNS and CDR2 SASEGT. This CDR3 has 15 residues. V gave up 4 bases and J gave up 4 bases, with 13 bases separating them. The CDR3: CASSVGAMGTGELFF. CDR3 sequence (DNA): TGTGCCAGCAGTGTGGGTGCGATGGGCACCGGGGAGCTGTTTTTT.

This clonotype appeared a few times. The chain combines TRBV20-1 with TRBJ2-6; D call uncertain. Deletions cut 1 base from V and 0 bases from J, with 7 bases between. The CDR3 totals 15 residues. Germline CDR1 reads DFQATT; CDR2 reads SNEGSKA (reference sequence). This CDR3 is CSARGSVSGANVLTF. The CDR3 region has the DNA TGCAGTGCTAGAGGATCAGTCTCTGGGGCCAACGTCCTGACTTTC.

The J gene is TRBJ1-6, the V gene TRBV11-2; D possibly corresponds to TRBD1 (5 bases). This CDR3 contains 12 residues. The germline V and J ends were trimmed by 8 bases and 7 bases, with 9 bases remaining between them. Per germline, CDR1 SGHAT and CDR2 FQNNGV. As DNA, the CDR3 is TGTGCCAGCCGGGGCCTCAATTCACCCCTCCACTTT. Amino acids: CASRGLNSPLHF. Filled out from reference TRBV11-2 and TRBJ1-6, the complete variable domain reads EAGVAQSPRYKIIEKRQSVAFWCNPISGHATLYWYQQILGQGPKLLIQFQNNGVVDDSQLPKDRFSAERLKGVDSTLKIQPAKLEDSAVYLCASRGLNSPLHFGNGTRLTVT.

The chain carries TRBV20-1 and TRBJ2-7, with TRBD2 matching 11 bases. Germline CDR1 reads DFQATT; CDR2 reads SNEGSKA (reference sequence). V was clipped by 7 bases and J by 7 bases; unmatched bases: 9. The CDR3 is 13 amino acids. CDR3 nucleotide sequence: TGCAGTGTCCCACTAGCGGGAGCCCGTGAGCAGTACTTC. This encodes CSVPLAGAREQYF.

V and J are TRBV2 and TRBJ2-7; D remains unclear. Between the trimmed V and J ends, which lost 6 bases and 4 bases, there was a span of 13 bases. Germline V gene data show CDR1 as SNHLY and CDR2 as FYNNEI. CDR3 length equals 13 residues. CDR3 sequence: CASRGRAYYEQYF. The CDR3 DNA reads TGTGCCAGCAGGGGCCGGGCCTATTACGAGCAGTACTTC.

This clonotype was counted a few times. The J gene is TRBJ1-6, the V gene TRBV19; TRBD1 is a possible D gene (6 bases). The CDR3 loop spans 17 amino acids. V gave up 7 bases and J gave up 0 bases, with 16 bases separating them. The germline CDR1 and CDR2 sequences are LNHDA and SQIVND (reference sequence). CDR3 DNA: TGTGCCAGTACCCCGTCGACAGGCTCCTCCTATAATTCACCCCTCCACTTT. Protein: CASTPSTGSSYNSPLHF.

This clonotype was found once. DNA of the CDR3: TGTGCCAGTACCGACACGTTCATGAACACTGAAGCTTTCTTT. Translated: CASTDTFMNTEAFF. The J gene is TRBJ1-1, the V gene TRBV19; D remains ambiguous. Germline V CDR1 and CDR2: LNHDA, SQIVND (reference sequence). Trimming pared 7 bases from V and 0 bases from J, leaving 12 bases between. There are 14 residues in the CDR3.